These T cell receptor beta chains were read from a single sample in a study of blood T cell repertoires in COVID-19. This table comes from immunoSEQ multiplex PCR, and its TCRdb copy is limited to in-frame clones, with some not included. Here the sample spans 40,000 to 60,000 clones, 86% being singletons. The sample comprised peripheral blood. These receptors all come from a man in his forties or fifties with active COVID-19. Each CDR3 is given with its conserved first and last residue. The D gene is left open where the match is weak. Clone size is stated in some rows and not others, as once, few, many or a class when expanded.

D gene: NA
clone size: NA
J gene: TRBJ1-1
V gene: TRBV9
CDR3 DNA: TGTGCCAGCAGCGCCGGGACTTTTAACACTGAAGCTTTCTTT
CDR3 protein: CASSAGTFNTEAFF

D gene: NA
clone size: NA
J gene: TRBJ2-7
V gene: TRBV28
CDR3 DNA: TGTGCCAGCAGTATGTCGGGTAATGACTACGAGCAGTACTTC
CDR3 protein: CASSMSGNDYEQYF

D gene: NA
clone size: NA
J gene: TRBJ2-5
V gene: TRBV7-9
CDR3 DNA: TGTGCCAGCAGCTTAGTCACAGTCCAAGAGACCCAGTACTTC
CDR3 protein: CASSLVTVQETQYF

D gene: NA
clone size: once
J gene: TRBJ2-7
V gene: TRBV7-6
CDR3 DNA: TGTGCCAGCAGCTTAGACTATAGCGATCGGCAGTACTTC
CDR3 protein: CASSLDYSDRQYF

D gene: NA
clone size: once
J gene: TRBJ2-7
V gene: TRBV18
CDR3 DNA: TGTGCCAGCTCATTACGGACAGCCTACGAGCAGTACTTC
CDR3 protein: CASSLRTAYEQYF

D gene: NA
clone size: NA
J gene: TRBJ2-6
V gene: TRBV6-5
CDR3 DNA: TGTGCCAGCACCCTCGAGGCGTCGGGGGCCAACGTCCTGACTTTC
CDR3 protein: CASTLEASGANVLTF

D gene: TRBD2
clone size: few
J gene: TRBJ2-5
V gene: TRBV20-1
CDR3 DNA: TGCAGTGCTAGTCCCTGGACTAGCGGGAGATCGGGAGAGACCCAGTACTTC
CDR3 protein: CSASPWTSGRSGETQYF

D gene: NA
clone size: NA
J gene: TRBJ2-7
V gene: TRBV6-1
CDR3 DNA: TGTGCCAGCAGTGAAGTCCGAGACAGGTTTTTTTTCTACGAGCAGTACTTC
CDR3 protein: CASSEVRDRFFFYEQYF

D gene: NA
clone size: NA
J gene: TRBJ2-2
V gene: TRBV11-3
CDR3 DNA: TGTGCCAGCAGCTTCAGCGGGAACACCGGGGAGCTGTTTTTT
CDR3 protein: CASSFSGNTGELFF

D gene: NA
clone size: NA
J gene: TRBJ1-6
V gene: TRBV4-1
CDR3 DNA: TGCGCCAGCAGCCAAGAAGGGGCAGGGGCAGATTCACCCCTCCACTTT
CDR3 protein: CASSQEGAGADSPLHF

D gene: NA
clone size: few
J gene: TRBJ1-2
V gene: TRBV5-1
CDR3 DNA: TGCGCCAGCAGCTTGGAGGCCAGGTCAGGCTATGGCTACACCTTC
CDR3 protein: CASSLEARSGYGYTF

D gene: NA
clone size: NA
J gene: TRBJ2-5
V gene: TRBV5-4
CDR3 DNA: TGTGCCAGCAGCTTGGGGAGGGCGAGGGAGACCCAGTACTTC
CDR3 protein: CASSLGRARETQYF

D gene: NA
clone size: NA
J gene: TRBJ2-5
V gene: TRBV2
CDR3 DNA: TGTGCCAGCAACGACGGGGAGACCCAGTACTTC
CDR3 protein: CASNDGETQYF

D gene: NA
clone size: once
J gene: TRBJ2-3
V gene: TRBV24-1
CDR3 DNA: TGTGCCACCAGCCGCGGGCTTAGCACAGATACGCAGTATTTT
CDR3 protein: CATSRGLSTDTQYF

D gene: TRBD1
clone size: NA
J gene: TRBJ2-7
V gene: TRBV6-5
CDR3 DNA: TGTGCCAGCAGTTACGGGACAGGGGCGTCCTACGAGCAGTACTTC
CDR3 protein: CASSYGTGASYEQYF

D gene: TRBD2
clone size: NA
J gene: TRBJ2-1
V gene: TRBV28
CDR3 DNA: TGTGCCAGCAGTTTCGCTAGCGGGATTAGTGAGCAGTTCTTC
CDR3 protein: CASSFASGISEQFF

D gene: NA
clone size: NA
J gene: TRBJ2-3
V gene: TRBV19
CDR3 DNA: TGTGCCAGTAGAACTAGAATCGGACAGAAGAGGCAAGCAGATACGCAGTATTTT
CDR3 protein: CASRTRIGQKRQADTQYF

D gene: NA
clone size: NA
J gene: TRBJ2-7
V gene: TRBV20-1
CDR3 DNA: TGCAGTGCTAGCCAGACCTACGAGCAGTACTTC
CDR3 protein: CSASQTYEQYF

D gene: TRBD2
clone size: NA
J gene: TRBJ2-1
V gene: TRBV30
CDR3 DNA: TGTGCCTGGGACCGGGAGGTCTCTAATGAGCAGTTCTTC
CDR3 protein: CAWDREVSNEQFF

D gene: TRBD2
clone size: NA
J gene: TRBJ2-1
V gene: TRBV7-2
CDR3 DNA: TGTGCCAGCAGCTTGGGACTAGCGGGAGGGGGCGAGCAGTTCTTC
CDR3 protein: CASSLGLAGGGEQFF

D gene: TRBD1
clone size: NA
J gene: TRBJ1-2
V gene: TRBV6-2/TRBV6-3
CDR3 DNA: TGTGCCAGCAGTTACTTCCGGACAGGAGATACACACTATGGCTACACCTTC
CDR3 protein: CASSYFRTGDTHYGYTF

D gene: TRBD1
clone size: NA
J gene: TRBJ1-2
V gene: TRBV10-2
CDR3 DNA: TGCGCCAGCAGTCTGACAGGGGAAAACTATGGCTACACCTTC
CDR3 protein: CASSLTGENYGYTF

D gene: TRBD1
clone size: medium-sized
J gene: TRBJ1-6
V gene: TRBV4-1
CDR3 DNA: TGCGCCAGCAGCAGGGACAGGGGCCCCTATAATTCACCCCTCCACTTT
CDR3 protein: CASSRDRGPYNSPLHF

D gene: NA
clone size: once
J gene: TRBJ2-5
V gene: TRBV7-7
CDR3 DNA: TGTGCTAGCAGCTTAAGGCGGGGAGAGACCCAGTACTTC
CDR3 protein: CASSLRRGETQYF

D gene: TRBD1
clone size: NA
J gene: TRBJ1-5
V gene: TRBV7-2
CDR3 DNA: TGTGCCAGCAGCCAGGGGGTCCAAAACATTTGGCAGCCCCAGCATTTT
CDR3 protein: CASSQGVQNIWQPQHF

D gene: TRBD1
clone size: NA
J gene: TRBJ1-2
V gene: TRBV5-1
CDR3 DNA: TGCGCCAGCAGCTTGGGTGACAGGGGATCCTATGGCTACACCTTC
CDR3 protein: CASSLGDRGSYGYTF

D gene: NA
clone size: NA
J gene: TRBJ2-7
V gene: TRBV18
CDR3 DNA: TGTGCCAGCTCTTCTGACAGGTTCGGTTGGCAGTACTTC
CDR3 protein: CASSSDRFGWQYF

D gene: NA
clone size: once
J gene: TRBJ2-2
V gene: TRBV9
CDR3 DNA: TGTGCCAGCAGCGTAGCGTCGGGATCCGGGGAGCTGTTTTTT
CDR3 protein: CASSVASGSGELFF

D gene: NA
clone size: few
J gene: TRBJ1-2
V gene: TRBV4-2
CDR3 DNA: TGTGCCAGCAGCCGGGAGTTAGGACAGACCTATGGCTACACCTTC
CDR3 protein: CASSRELGQTYGYTF

D gene: NA
clone size: once
J gene: TRBJ2-5
V gene: TRBV4-1
CDR3 DNA: TGCGCCAGCAGCCAAGGGCCTAGACAAGAGACCCAGTACTTC
CDR3 protein: CASSQGPRQETQYF

D gene: NA
clone size: NA
J gene: TRBJ1-2
V gene: TRBV23-1
CDR3 DNA: TGCGCCAGCAGTCAATTCTCGTGGGGGGGTAACTATGGCTACACCTTC
CDR3 protein: CASSQFSWGGNYGYTF

D gene: NA
clone size: NA
J gene: TRBJ1-6
V gene: TRBV12-3/TRBV12-4
CDR3 DNA: TGTGCCAGCAGTCCGGGAGGCAATTCACCCCTCCACTTT
CDR3 protein: CASSPGGNSPLHF

D gene: TRBD2
clone size: NA
J gene: TRBJ2-3
V gene: TRBV30
CDR3 DNA: TGTGCCTGGAGTCCCGGGACTAGGGACACAGATACGCAGTATTTT
CDR3 protein: CAWSPGTRDTDTQYF

D gene: TRBD2
clone size: NA
J gene: TRBJ2-5
V gene: TRBV2
CDR3 DNA: TGTGCCAGCGGATTGACTAGCGCCTGGGTGGAGACCCAGTACTTC
CDR3 protein: CASGLTSAWVETQYF

D gene: NA
clone size: NA
J gene: TRBJ1-1
V gene: TRBV6-6
CDR3 DNA: TGTGCCAGCAGTTACCCTACTCGAGGGCCCACTGAAGCTTTCTTT
CDR3 protein: CASSYPTRGPTEAFF

D gene: NA
clone size: once
J gene: TRBJ2-2
V gene: TRBV18
CDR3 DNA: TGTGCCAGCTCACCATTAGGCCAGGCCAACACCGGGGAGCTGTTTTTT
CDR3 protein: CASSPLGQANTGELFF

D gene: NA
clone size: medium-sized
J gene: TRBJ1-2
V gene: TRBV2
CDR3 DNA: TGTGCCAGCAGCCGCGAGTGGGGAGGGGAGAACTATGGCTACACCTTC
CDR3 protein: CASSREWGGENYGYTF

D gene: TRBD1
clone size: NA
J gene: TRBJ1-1
V gene: TRBV30
CDR3 DNA: TGTGCCTGGAGTGCCACAGGGGCTGAAGCTTTCTTT
CDR3 protein: CAWSATGAEAFF

D gene: TRBD1
clone size: once
J gene: TRBJ2-2
V gene: TRBV5-4
CDR3 DNA: TGTGCCAGCAGCTGGTACAGGGGTGGCGGGGAGCTGTTTTTT
CDR3 protein: CASSWYRGGGELFF

D gene: NA
clone size: NA
J gene: TRBJ2-7
V gene: TRBV5-4
CDR3 DNA: TGTGCCAGCAGCTTGTATCGGGTCTCCTACGAGCAGTACTTC
CDR3 protein: CASSLYRVSYEQYF

D gene: NA
clone size: NA
J gene: TRBJ2-3
V gene: TRBV27
CDR3 DNA: TGTGCCAGCAGTTTGTGGACAGATGGTGGAGATACGCAGTATTTT
CDR3 protein: CASSLWTDGGDTQYF

D gene: NA
clone size: NA
J gene: TRBJ1-4
V gene: TRBV30
CDR3 DNA: TGTGCCACGAACTACAGGGTAACTGATGAAAAACTGTTTTTT
CDR3 protein: CATNYRVTDEKLFF

D gene: NA
clone size: NA
J gene: TRBJ1-2
V gene: TRBV19
CDR3 DNA: TGTGCCAGCCGTTCGACTGGAAACTATGGCTACACCTTC
CDR3 protein: CASRSTGNYGYTF

D gene: TRBD2
clone size: NA
J gene: TRBJ2-2
V gene: TRBV27
CDR3 DNA: TGTGCCAGCAGTCCCCTGCGCGGGAGGTTCGGCACCGGGGAGCTGTTTTTT
CDR3 protein: CASSPLRGRFGTGELFF

D gene: NA
clone size: NA
J gene: TRBJ2-3
V gene: TRBV5-4
CDR3 DNA: TGTGCCAGCAGCCTAGGATTTAGCACAGATACGCAGTATTTT
CDR3 protein: CASSLGFSTDTQYF

D gene: NA
clone size: once
J gene: TRBJ1-3
V gene: TRBV6-1
CDR3 DNA: TGTGCCAGCAGTGGGGACATAGACCTATCTGGAAACACCATATATTTT
CDR3 protein: CASSGDIDLSGNTIYF

D gene: NA
clone size: NA
J gene: TRBJ1-2
V gene: TRBV19
CDR3 DNA: TGTGCCAGTAGGGAGATGGCAGGGGAGTTGTCCTATGGCTACACCTTC
CDR3 protein: CASREMAGELSYGYTF

D gene: TRBD2
clone size: NA
J gene: TRBJ2-7
V gene: TRBV28
CDR3 DNA: TGTGCCAGCAGTTTTTGGCGGGAGCAGAGCGAGCAGTACTTC
CDR3 protein: CASSFWREQSEQYF

D gene: TRBD2
clone size: NA
J gene: TRBJ2-5
V gene: TRBV28
CDR3 DNA: TGTGCCAGCAGTTTACCACCTTTCGTAGTAGCGGGAAATCAAGAGACCCAGTACTTC
CDR3 protein: CASSLPPFVVAGNQETQYF

D gene: NA
clone size: few
J gene: TRBJ1-2
V gene: TRBV6-2/TRBV6-3
CDR3 DNA: TGTGCCAGCAGTTACTCTCAGGGCACCCTCTATGGCTACACCTTC
CDR3 protein: CASSYSQGTLYGYTF

D gene: NA
clone size: NA
J gene: TRBJ2-2
V gene: TRBV18
CDR3 DNA: TGTGCCAGCTCAAAAACAGGGAGGGACACCGGGGAGCTGTTTTTT
CDR3 protein: CASSKTGRDTGELFF

D gene: NA
clone size: NA
J gene: TRBJ2-3
V gene: TRBV28
CDR3 DNA: TGTGCCAGCATTGACAGGTCTACAGATACGCAGTATTTT
CDR3 protein: CASIDRSTDTQYF

D gene: NA
clone size: NA
J gene: TRBJ2-7
V gene: TRBV4-1
CDR3 DNA: TGCGCCAGCAGCCAAGGTCACAGGGGACTAGTAGGCGCCTACGAGCAGTACTTC
CDR3 protein: CASSQGHRGLVGAYEQYF

D gene: NA
clone size: NA
J gene: TRBJ2-2
V gene: TRBV27
CDR3 DNA: TGTGCCAGCAGTAAAATCCGGTACAGGGCGGCCGGGGAGCTGTTTTTT
CDR3 protein: CASSKIRYRAAGELFF